This passage covers 15 T cell receptor beta chains from one sample sequenced in a study of blood T cell repertoires in COVID-19. Libraries were prepared by immunoSEQ multiplex PCR; TCRdb keeps only in-frame clonotypes and omits some of them. Here the sample spans 200,000 to 300,000 clones, 83% being singletons. Sequenced sample: peripheral blood. These receptors came from a human donor in a cohort sampled during active COVID-19.

V gene TRBV18 combines with J gene TRBJ1-5; 8 bases map to TRBD1. The germline CDR1 and CDR2 sequences are KGHSH and LQKENI. The V segment lost 2 bases and the J segment 4 bases; nucleotides outside the gene matches: 1. This CDR3 has 14 residues. CDR3 sequence reads: CASSPRQGNQPQHF. CDR3 DNA: TGTGCCAGCTCACCAAGACAGGGGAATCAGCCCCAGCATTTT.

The rearrangement uses TRBV24-1 and TRBJ2-7, with D possibly matching TRBD2 (6 bases). CDR1 is KGHDR and CDR2 is SFDVKD in the germline V gene. This CDR3 is built from 15 residues. Trimming removed 3 bases at V and 5 bases at J, with 16 bases between. Here the CDR3 reads CATSDPQTGRNEQYF. CDR3 nucleotide sequence: TGTGCCACCAGTGATCCCCAGACTGGGAGGAACGAGCAGTACTTC.

This clone showed up just once. The rearrangement links TRBV29-1 to TRBJ2-1; 10 bases match TRBD2. The germline V gene has CDR1 SQVTM and CDR2 ANQGSEA. The V and J ends lost 6 bases and 5 bases, in that order; junction bases with no gene match: 10. CDR3 length equals 15 residues. The CDR3 DNA reads as TGCAGCGTCGAGCCGGGACTAGCGACACACAATGAGCAGTTCTTC. Amino acids: CSVEPGLATHNEQFF.

This clone was found once. In nucleotides, the CDR3 is TGCGCCAGCAGCTTGGGCCTCGACGGACTAGCGGGATTGTACGAGCAGTACTTC. Translating gives CASSLGLDGLAGLYEQYF. The chain couples TRBV5-1 to TRBJ2-7, with TRBD2 matching over 12 bases. The CDR3 is made up of 18 amino acids. Losses at the gene ends were 0 bases for V and 4 bases for J; bases not matched to a gene: 11. Germline V lookup: CDR1 SGHRS, CDR2 YFSETQ. Variable domain in full (rest from reference TRBV5-1 and TRBJ2-7): KAGVTQTPRYLIKTRGQQVTLSCSPISGHRSVSWYQQTPGQGLQFLFEYFSETQRNKGNFPGRFSGRQFSNSRSEMNVSTLELGDSALYLCASSLGLDGLAGLYEQYFGPGTRLTVT.

This clone was counted ten times or more. The rearrangement joins TRBV2 to TRBJ2-2, with D perhaps TRBD2 (6 bases). This CDR3 is 14 amino acids long. Germline CDR1 and CDR2: SNHLY and FYNNEI. Trimming removed 6 bases at V and 0 bases at J, with 8 bases between. CDR3: CASRRGPNTGELFF. CDR3 in DNA: TGTGCCAGCAGGCGGGGACCGAACACCGGGGAGCTGTTTTTT. Using reference TRBV2 and TRBJ2-2 for the parts outside the CDR3, the full variable domain is EPEVTQTPSHQVTQMGQEVILRCVPISNHLYFYWYRQILGQKVEFLVSFYNNEISEKSEIFDDQFSVERPDGSNFTLKIRSTKLEDSAMYFCASRRGPNTGELFFGEGSRLTVL.

J is TRBJ2-2 and V is TRBV11-2; TRBD2 matches 7 bases. CDR1 and CDR2 from the germline V gene are SGHAT and FQNNGV. The CDR3 covers 17 residues. V lost 7 bases to trimming and J lost 5 bases; unmatched junction nucleotides: 16. The chain's CDR3 is CASTHLSTWEGTGELFF. The DNA of the CDR3 is TGTGCCAGCACCCACCTTTCGACATGGGAGGGAACCGGGGAGCTGTTTTTT. The whole variable domain, remainder taken from reference TRBV11-2 and TRBJ2-2, is EAGVAQSPRYKIIEKRQSVAFWCNPISGHATLYWYQQILGQGPKLLIQFQNNGVVDDSQLPKDRFSAERLKGVDSTLKIQPAKLEDSAVYLCASTHLSTWEGTGELFFGEGSRLTVL.

The chain links TRBV4-1 to TRBJ1-5, with D unclear. CDR3 size: 14 residues. Per germline, CDR1 MGHRA and CDR2 YSYEKL. V gave up 1 base and J gave up 3 bases, with 7 bases separating them. This CDR3 reads CASSQVQINQPQHF. DNA for the CDR3: TGCGCCAGCAGCCAAGTTCAGATCAATCAGCCCCAGCATTTT.

The V gene is TRBV5-4, the J gene TRBJ2-2; 14 bases fit TRBD2. There are 17 residues in the CDR3. V gave up 1 base and J gave up 5 bases; unmatched junction bases: 4. Germline lookup yields CDR1 SGHNT and CDR2 YYREEE (reference sequence). CDR3 sequence reads: CASSLSGLAGETGELFF. As DNA, the CDR3 is TGTGCCAGCAGCTTGTCGGGACTAGCGGGAGAAACCGGGGAGCTGTTTTTT.

The chain joins TRBV7-2 to TRBJ1-2; 10 bases are a match to TRBD1. The CDR3 totals 17 residues. The J segment lost 4 bases and the V segment lost 5 bases, leaving 13 bases of the junction unmatched. Germline assignment: CDR1 SGHTA and CDR2 FQGNSA. CDR3 in amino acids: CASSHLKRQGAGYGYTF. The CDR3 DNA sequence: TGTGCCAGCAGCCATTTGAAAAGACAGGGGGCCGGCTATGGCTACACCTTC. The complete variable domain, with remaining parts taken from reference TRBV7-2 and TRBJ1-2, reads GAGVSQSPSNKVTEKGKDVELRCDPISGHTALYWYRQSLGQGLEFLIYFQGNSAPDKSGLPSDRFSAERTGGSVSTLTIQRTQQEDSAVYLCASSHLKRQGAGYGYTFGSGTRLTVV.

The chain couples TRBV5-5 to TRBJ1-3; D is perhaps TRBD1 (5 bases). Trimming shortened V by 2 bases and J by 2 bases, and 11 bases separated the two germline ends. The CDR3 has 15 residues. Germline lookup yields CDR1 SGHKS and CDR2 YYEKEE (reference sequence). DNA for the CDR3: TGTGCCAGCAGCTTAGGGGCCACCACTGGAAACACCATATATTTT. Translated: CASSLGATTGNTIYF.

The chain has TRBV2 and TRBJ1-1, with a tentative D call TRBD1 (5 bases). Trimming took off 10 bases at V and 0 bases at J, with 12 bases between the two ends. The CDR3 totals 13 residues. Looked up from germline, CDR1 is SNHLY and CDR2 is FYNNEI. In DNA, the CDR3 is TGTGCCACCCCCGGGGGTTTGAACACTGAAGCTTTCTTT. It codes for CATPGGLNTEAFF.

The CDR3 coding sequence is TGTGCCAGCATCCCCGGTGGGGGGACTGAAGCTTTCTTT. Encoded protein: CASIPGGGTEAFF. V usage is TRBV28 and J usage is TRBJ1-1, with D tentatively TRBD1 (5 bases). The germline V and J ends were trimmed by 7 bases and 5 bases, with 14 bases remaining between them. Germline assignment: CDR1 MDHEN and CDR2 SYDVKM. The CDR3 totals 13 residues.

V usage is TRBV5-1 and J usage is TRBJ1-1; a weak D match, TRBD1 (5 bases). In germline, CDR1 is SGHRS, CDR2 YFSETQ. Trimming removed 2 bases from V and 4 bases from J, with 12 bases in between. The CDR3 is 14 residues long. The CDR3 DNA sequence: TGCGCCAGCAGCTTCGGGGGTAAGGGCACTGAAGCTTTCTTT. Translating it yields CASSFGGKGTEAFF.

This chain uses TRBV27 with TRBJ2-7; D might be TRBD1 (6 bases). The V end was cut by 6 bases, the J end by 0 bases, with 15 bases between. Germline V gene sequence: CDR1 MNHEY, CDR2 SMNVEV (reference sequence). The CDR3 spans 15 residues. CDR3 sequence (DNA): TGTGCCAGCAGCTCCTTGGGGGCCGACTCCTACGAGCAGTACTTC. Its translation is CASSSLGADSYEQYF.

This clone was observed at least ten times. The CDR3 DNA reads as TGTGCCAGCAGCTTAGGGGAGGTGGACACTGAAGCTTTCTTT. Translated, it gives CASSLGEVDTEAFF. The chain has TRBV7-9 and TRBJ1-1; D gene ambiguous. V lost 1 base and J 3 bases, leaving 9 bases between the germline ends. Per germline, CDR1 SEHNR and CDR2 FQNEAQ (reference sequence). CDR3 length: 14 amino acids.